This T cell receptor (beta chain) was captured in a study of beta chain features in type 1 diabetes. Broader study findings: Within each of all four CD4+ subsets, Type 1 diabetes patients had TCRB CDR3s that were moderately but significantly shorter. Patients and controls would share equally any PCR tilt toward shorter templates.

A word on this clone: Its specificity is unknown.

Investigators reverse transcribed all isolated RNA, so they sequenced expressed TCRB transcripts. Produced via immunoSEQ multiplex PCR; TCRdb's table is partial and in-frame only. The table records 23,000 or so clones, approximately 69% of them present only once. Germline V gene data show CDR1 as MNHEY and CDR2 as SVGAGI. The CDR3 consists of 16 residues. The V segment lost 1 base and the J segment 5 bases; nucleotides outside the gene matches: 4. The sample comprised Tregs from blood. This rearrangement joins TRBV6-5 to TRBJ2-2; 10 positions match TRBD2. The origin of this receptor is a man aged 18 to 35 with type 1 diabetes. The DNA of the CDR3 is TGTGCCAGCAGTTACTTGAGCGGGAGGGGTACCGGGGAGCTGTTTTTT. Encoded protein: CASSYLSGRGTGELFF.